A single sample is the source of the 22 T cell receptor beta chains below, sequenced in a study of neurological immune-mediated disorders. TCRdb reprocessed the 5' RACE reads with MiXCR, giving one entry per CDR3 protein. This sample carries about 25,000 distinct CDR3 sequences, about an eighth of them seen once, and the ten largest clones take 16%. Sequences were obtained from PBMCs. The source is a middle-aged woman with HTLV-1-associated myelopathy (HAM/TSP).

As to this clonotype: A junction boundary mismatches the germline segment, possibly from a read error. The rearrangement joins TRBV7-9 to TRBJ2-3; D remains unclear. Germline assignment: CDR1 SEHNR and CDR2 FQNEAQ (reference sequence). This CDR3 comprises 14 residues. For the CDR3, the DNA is TGTGCCAGTAGCTTAGTTATAGGGATAGATACGCAGTATTTT. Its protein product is CASSLVIGIDTQYF.

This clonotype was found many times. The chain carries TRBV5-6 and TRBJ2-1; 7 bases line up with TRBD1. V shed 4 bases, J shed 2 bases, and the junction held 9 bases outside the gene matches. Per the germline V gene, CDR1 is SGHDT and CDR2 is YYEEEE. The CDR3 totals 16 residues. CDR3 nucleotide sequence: TGTGCCAGCAGCCCCCAGACAGGGATCGCCTACAATGAGCAGTTCTTC. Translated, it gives CASSPQTGIAYNEQFF.

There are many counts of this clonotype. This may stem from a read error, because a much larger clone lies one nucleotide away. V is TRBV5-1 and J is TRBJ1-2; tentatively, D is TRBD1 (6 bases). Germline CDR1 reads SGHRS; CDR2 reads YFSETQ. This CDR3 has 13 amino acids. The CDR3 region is CASSLRQEGGCTF. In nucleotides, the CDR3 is TGCGCCAGCAGCTTGCGACAGGAGGGTGGCTGCACCTTC.

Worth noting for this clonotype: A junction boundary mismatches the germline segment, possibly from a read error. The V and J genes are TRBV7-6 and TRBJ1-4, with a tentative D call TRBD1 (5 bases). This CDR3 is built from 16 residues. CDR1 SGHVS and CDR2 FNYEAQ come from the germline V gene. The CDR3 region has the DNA TGTGCCAGCAACTTAGCGACAGCACAACTAGGGGAAAAACTGTTTTTT. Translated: CASNLATAQLGEKLFF.

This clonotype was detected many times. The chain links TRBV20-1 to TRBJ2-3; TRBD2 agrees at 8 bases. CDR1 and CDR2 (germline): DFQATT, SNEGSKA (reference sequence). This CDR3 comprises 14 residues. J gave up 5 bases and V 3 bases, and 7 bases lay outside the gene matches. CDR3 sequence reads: CSARVGGAQDTQYF. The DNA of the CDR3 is TGCAGTGCTAGGGTCGGGGGGGCGCAAGATACGCAGTATTTT.

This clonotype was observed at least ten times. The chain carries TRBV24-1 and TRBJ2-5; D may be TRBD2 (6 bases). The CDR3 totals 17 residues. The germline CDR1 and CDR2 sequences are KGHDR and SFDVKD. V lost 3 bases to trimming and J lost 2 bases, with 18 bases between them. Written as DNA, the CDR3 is TGTGCCACCAGTGATACCAAATCCGGGACTGATCAAGAGACCCAGTACTTC. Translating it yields CATSDTKSGTDQETQYF.

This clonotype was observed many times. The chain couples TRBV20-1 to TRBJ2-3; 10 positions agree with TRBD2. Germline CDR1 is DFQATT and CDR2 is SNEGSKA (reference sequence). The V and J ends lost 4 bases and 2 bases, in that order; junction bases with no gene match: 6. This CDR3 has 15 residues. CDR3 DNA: TGCAGTGCTACCTTACTAGCGGGGAACACAGATACGCAGTATTTT. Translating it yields CSATLLAGNTDTQYF.

The CDR3 loop is CASSGTGAGGYNEQFF. CDR3 bases: TGTGCCAGCAGTGGCACGGGAGCGGGGGGTTACAATGAGCAGTTCTTC. This chain uses TRBV6-5 with TRBJ2-1, with TRBD2 identical over 9 bases. The junction had 9 bases not matched to a gene; V was cut back by 5 bases and J by 4 bases. Germline CDR1 reads MNHEY; CDR2 reads SVGAGI. The CDR3 covers 16 residues.

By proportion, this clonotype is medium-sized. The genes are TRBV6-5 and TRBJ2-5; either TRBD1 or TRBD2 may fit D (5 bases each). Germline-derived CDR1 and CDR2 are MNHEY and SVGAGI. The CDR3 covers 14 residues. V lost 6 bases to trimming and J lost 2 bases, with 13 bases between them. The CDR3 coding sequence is TGTGCCAGCAGCAACGGGGCGAGGCAAGAGACCCAGTACTTC. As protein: CASSNGARQETQYF.

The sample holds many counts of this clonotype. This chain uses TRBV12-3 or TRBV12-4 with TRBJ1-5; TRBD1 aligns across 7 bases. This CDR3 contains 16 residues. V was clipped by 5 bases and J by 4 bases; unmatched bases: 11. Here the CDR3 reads CASSVSGTVTNQPQHF. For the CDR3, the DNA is TGTGCCAGCAGTGTCTCCGGGACAGTCACAAATCAGCCCCAGCATTTT.

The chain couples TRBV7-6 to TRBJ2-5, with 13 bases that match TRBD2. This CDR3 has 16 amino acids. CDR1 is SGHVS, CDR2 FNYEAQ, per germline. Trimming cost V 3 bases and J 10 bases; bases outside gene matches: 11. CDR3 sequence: CASSFRLAGGPLGQYF. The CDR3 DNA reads TGTGCCAGCAGCTTCAGACTAGCGGGGGGTCCTTTGGGCCAGTACTTC.

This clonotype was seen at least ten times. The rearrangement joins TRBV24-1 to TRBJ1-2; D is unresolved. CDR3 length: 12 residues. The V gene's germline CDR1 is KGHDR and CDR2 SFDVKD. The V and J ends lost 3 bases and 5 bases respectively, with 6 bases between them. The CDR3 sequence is CATSDRGYGYTF. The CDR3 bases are TGTGCCACCAGTGATCGAGGGTATGGCTACACCTTC.

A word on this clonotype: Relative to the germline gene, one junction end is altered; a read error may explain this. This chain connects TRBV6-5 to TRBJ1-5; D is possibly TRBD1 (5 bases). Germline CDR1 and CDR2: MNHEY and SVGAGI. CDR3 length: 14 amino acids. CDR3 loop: CASSLGETGQLQHF. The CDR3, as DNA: TGTGCCAGCAGTTTGGGGGAGACGGGTCAGCTCCAGCATTTT.

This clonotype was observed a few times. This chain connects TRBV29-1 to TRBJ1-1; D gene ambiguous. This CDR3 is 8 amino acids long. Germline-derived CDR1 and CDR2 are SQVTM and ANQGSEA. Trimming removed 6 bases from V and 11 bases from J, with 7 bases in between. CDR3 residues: CSVPGAFF. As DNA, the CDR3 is TGCAGCGTCCCGGGGGCTTTCTTT. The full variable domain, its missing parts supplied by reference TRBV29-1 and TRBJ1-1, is SAVISQKPSRDICQRGTSLTIQCQVDSQVTMMFWYRQQPGQSLTLIATANQGSEATYESGFVIDKFPISRPNLTFSTLTVSNMSPEDSSIYLCSVPGAFFGQGTRLTVV.

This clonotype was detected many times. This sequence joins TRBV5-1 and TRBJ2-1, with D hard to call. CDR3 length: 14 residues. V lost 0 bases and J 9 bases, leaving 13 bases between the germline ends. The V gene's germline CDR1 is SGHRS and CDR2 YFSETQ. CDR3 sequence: CASSLAPPAAEQFF. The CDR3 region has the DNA TGCGCCAGCAGCTTGGCCCCCCCGGCGGCTGAGCAGTTCTTC.

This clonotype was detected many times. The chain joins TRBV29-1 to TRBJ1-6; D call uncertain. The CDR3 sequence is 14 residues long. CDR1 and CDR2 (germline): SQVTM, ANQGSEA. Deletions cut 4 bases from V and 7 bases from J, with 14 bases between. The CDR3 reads CSVGGDGSNSPLHF. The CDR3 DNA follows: TGCAGCGTTGGGGGTGACGGGAGCAATTCACCCCTCCACTTT.

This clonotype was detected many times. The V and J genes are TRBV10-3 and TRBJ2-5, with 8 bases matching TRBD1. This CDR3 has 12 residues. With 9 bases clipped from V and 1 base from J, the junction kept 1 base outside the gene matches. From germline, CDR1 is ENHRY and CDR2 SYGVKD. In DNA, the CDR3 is TGTGCCATAGGACAGGGCCAAGAGACCCAGTACTTC. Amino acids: CAIGQGQETQYF.

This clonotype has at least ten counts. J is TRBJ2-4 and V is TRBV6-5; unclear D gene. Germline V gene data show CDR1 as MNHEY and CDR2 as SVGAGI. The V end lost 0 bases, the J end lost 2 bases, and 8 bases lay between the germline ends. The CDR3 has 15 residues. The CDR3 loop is CASSYSVKTKNIQYF. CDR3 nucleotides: TGTGCCAGCAGTTACTCGGTTAAGACCAAAAACATTCAGTACTTC.

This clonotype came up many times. This chain's CDR3 is CSAREGTGGRVQYF. In DNA, the CDR3 is TGCAGTGCTAGGGAGGGGACAGGGGGACGGGTTCAGTACTTC. This chain connects TRBV20-1 to TRBJ2-4, with 11 bases aligning to TRBD1. This CDR3 is built from 14 residues. Germline CDR1 and CDR2: DFQATT and SNEGSKA (reference sequence). The ends lost 3 bases at V and 11 bases at J; junction bases unmatched: 9.

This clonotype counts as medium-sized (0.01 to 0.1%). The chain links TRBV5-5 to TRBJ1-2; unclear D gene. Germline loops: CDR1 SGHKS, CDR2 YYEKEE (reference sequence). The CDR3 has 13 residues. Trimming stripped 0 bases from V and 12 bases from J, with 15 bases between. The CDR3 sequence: CASSLAGEERNTF. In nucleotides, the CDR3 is TGTGCCAGCAGCTTGGCCGGCGAGGAGCGGAACACCTTC.

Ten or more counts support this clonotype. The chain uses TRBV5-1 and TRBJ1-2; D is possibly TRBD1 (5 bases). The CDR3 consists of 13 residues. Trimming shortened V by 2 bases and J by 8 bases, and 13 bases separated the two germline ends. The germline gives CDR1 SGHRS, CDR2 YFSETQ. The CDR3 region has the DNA TGCGCCAGCAGCTTAGGGGAGTTGAGGGGCTACACCTTC. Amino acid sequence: CASSLGELRGYTF.

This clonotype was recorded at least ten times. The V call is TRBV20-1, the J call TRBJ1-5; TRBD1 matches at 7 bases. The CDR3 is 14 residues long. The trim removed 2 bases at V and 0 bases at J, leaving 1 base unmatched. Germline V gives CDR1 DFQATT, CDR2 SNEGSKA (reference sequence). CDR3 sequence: CSARQGGSNQPQHF. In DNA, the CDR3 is TGCAGTGCTAGACAGGGGGGTAGCAATCAGCCCCAGCATTTT.